Shown below are 30 T cell receptor beta chains from a single sample sequenced in a study of cytomegalovirus exposure and HLA in healthy donors. The PCR used 60 Vbeta and 13 Jbeta primers. Clones were sequenced by immunoSEQ multiplex PCR, and TCRdb holds only the in-frame ones, with some missing. The repertoire holds about 130,000 clones, with just under 75% as singletons. Material: PBMCs. The receptors come from a man between 35 and 55 years old in good health and CMV-seropositive.

This clone showed up just once. The gene calls are TRBV27 and TRBJ1-5; D remains ambiguous. The V end was cut by 6 bases, the J end by 0 bases, with 9 bases between. This CDR3 has 14 amino acids. CDR1 and CDR2 from the germline V gene are MNHEY and SMNVEV (reference sequence). The CDR3 sequence is CASRSGYSNQPQHF. CDR3 coding DNA: TGTGCCAGCAGGTCAGGTTATAGCAATCAGCCCCAGCATTTT.

The chain employs TRBV15 and TRBJ2-2; D call uncertain. This CDR3 is built from 15 residues. Germline CDR1 reads LNHNV; CDR2 reads YYDKDF (reference sequence). Trimming stripped 0 bases from V and 7 bases from J, with 12 bases between. CDR3 DNA: TGTGCCACCAGCAGAGATTGGGCAGGTAGCGGGGAGCTGTTTTTT. It is translated as CATSRDWAGSGELFF.

The chain couples TRBV2 to TRBJ1-1; a weak D match, TRBD1 (5 bases). The germline V gene has CDR1 SNHLY and CDR2 FYNNEI. V was shortened by 6 bases and J by 6 bases, with 8 bases between the two germline ends. The length of the CDR3 is 11 residues. The CDR3 loop is CASRDIAEAFF. The CDR3 region has the DNA TGTGCCAGCAGGGACATTGCTGAAGCTTTCTTT.

V and J are TRBV7-9 and TRBJ1-2; possibly TRBD1 for D (6 bases). Germline lookup yields CDR1 SEHNR and CDR2 FQNEAQ (reference sequence). The CDR3 is made up of 13 amino acids. V was shortened by 5 bases and J by 7 bases, with 14 bases between the two germline ends. As DNA, the CDR3 is TGTGCCAGCAGCCCCACAGGGTATGCTGGCTACACCTTC. It encodes CASSPTGYAGYTF.

The V call is TRBV7-9, the J call TRBJ1-1, with 9 positions matching TRBD1. The CDR3 covers 13 residues. Germline V gene data show CDR1 as SEHNR and CDR2 as FQNEAQ (reference sequence). The V segment lost 5 bases and the J segment 5 bases; nucleotides outside the gene matches: 3. CDR3 bases: TGTGCCAGCAGCGTGGACAGGGGAACTGAAGCTTTCTTT. Protein product: CASSVDRGTEAFF.

This clone appeared a single time. The chain joins TRBV5-1 to TRBJ2-3; 16 bases are shared with TRBD2. Germline V CDR1 and CDR2: SGHRS, YFSETQ. V lost 4 bases and J lost 0; bases outside the gene matches: 8. There are 19 residues in the CDR3. The CDR3: CASSPGLAGGPSSTDTQYF. CDR3 bases: TGCGCCAGCAGCCCGGGACTAGCGGGAGGGCCCTCTAGCACAGATACGCAGTATTTT.

The CDR3 DNA reads as TGTGCCACCAGCAGAGAATTCCCGGGTACGACCGCTGAAGCTTTCTTT. Translated: CATSREFPGTTAEAFF. The chain joins TRBV15 to TRBJ1-1; D call uncertain. Trimming cost V 0 bases and J 6 bases, with 17 bases left between them. This CDR3 is 16 amino acids long. Germline V gives CDR1 LNHNV, CDR2 YYDKDF (reference sequence).

The chain uses TRBV6-5 and TRBJ2-7; maybe TRBD2 (6 bases). Germline V gives CDR1 MNHEY, CDR2 SVGAGI. V dropped 3 bases and J dropped 7 bases, with 13 bases sitting between them. This CDR3 spans 13 amino acids. This chain's CDR3 is CASSYSSGGEQYF. CDR3 nucleotide sequence: TGTGCCAGCAGTTATAGTAGCGGAGGGGAGCAGTACTTC.

This sequence joins TRBV7-9 and TRBJ1-4; D uncertain. CDR3 size: 14 residues. Between the trimmed V and J ends, which lost 1 base and 5 bases, there was a span of 8 bases. CDR1 and CDR2 (germline): SEHNR, FQNEAQ (reference sequence). Written as DNA, the CDR3 is TGTGCCAGCAGCTTAGTGGGCGCGAATGAAAAACTGTTTTTT. As protein: CASSLVGANEKLFF.

This clone was found once. The chain links TRBV5-6 to TRBJ2-5; tentatively, D is TRBD1 (5 bases). Trimming pared 4 bases from V and 2 bases from J, leaving 12 bases between. The CDR3 has 14 amino acids. Germline CDR1 is SGHDT and CDR2 is YYEEEE. The DNA for the CDR3 is TGTGCCAGCAGCGCCGCGGACACTCAAGAGACCCAGTACTTC. It is translated as CASSAADTQETQYF. Full variable domain (outside the CDR3, taken from reference TRBV5-6 and TRBJ2-5): DAGVTQSPTHLIKTRGQQVTLRCSPKSGHDTVSWYQQALGQGPQFIFQYYEEEERQRGNFPDRFSGHQFPNYSSELNVNALLLGDSALYLCASSAADTQETQYFGPGTRLLVL.

The rearrangement links TRBV10-1 to TRBJ1-1; 8 bases are a match to TRBD1. The CDR3 totals 15 residues. J was trimmed by 6 bases and V by 2 bases; bases with no gene match: 8. The V gene's germline CDR1 is WNHNN and CDR2 SYGVQD (reference sequence). CDR3 nucleotide sequence: TGCGCCAGCAGTGAGGGGACAGGTAAATCCTCTGAAGCTTTCTTT. Translating gives CASSEGTGKSSEAFF.

This chain uses TRBV10-3 with TRBJ2-2; D is perhaps TRBD2 (6 bases). V was clipped by 3 bases and J by 3 bases, with 17 bases between them. The CDR3 is made up of 17 amino acids. Germline loops: CDR1 ENHRY, CDR2 SYGVKD. This CDR3 is CAISDRRGIDHTGELFF. In nucleotides, the CDR3 is TGTGCCATCAGTGATCGGCGGGGAATCGATCACACCGGGGAGCTGTTTTTT.

Only a few counts were recorded for this clone. The gene calls are TRBV25-1 and TRBJ2-1; 9 bases match TRBD1. Germline values: CDR1 MGHDK, CDR2 SYGVNS. This CDR3 region has 16 residues. V was clipped by 2 bases and J by 2 bases; unmatched bases: 4. The DNA of the CDR3 is TGTGCCAGCAGTGAACCCCACAGGGGGCCCTACAATGAGCAGTTCTTC. It yields the protein CASSEPHRGPYNEQFF.

The chain joins TRBV28 to TRBJ1-1, with D perhaps matching TRBD1 (6 bases). CDR1 MDHEN and CDR2 SYDVKM come from the germline V gene. V was cut by 5 bases and J by 6 bases, with 13 bases left in between. This CDR3 spans 13 amino acids. Here the CDR3 reads CASSETGIAEAFF. The CDR3 DNA follows: TGTGCCAGCAGTGAAACAGGGATAGCTGAAGCTTTCTTT.

This rearrangement joins TRBV7-9 to TRBJ2-2, with a weak D call TRBD1 (5 bases). Germline CDR1 is SEHNR and CDR2 is FQNEAQ (reference sequence). The CDR3 extends over 15 amino acids. V gave up 6 bases and J gave up 9 bases, with 20 bases separating them. CDR3 loop: CASSSPTDQGRELFF. CDR3 coding DNA: TGTGCCAGCAGTTCGCCGACCGATCAGGGCCGGGAGCTGTTTTTT.

This clone was detected a few times. CDR3 DNA: TGCGCCAGCAGCACGGTCGGCGGGAGGACGACAGATACGCAGTATTTT. It specifies CASSTVGGRTTDTQYF. This rearrangement joins TRBV5-1 to TRBJ2-3; 8 bases align to TRBD2. The CDR3 is made up of 16 amino acids. CDR1 is SGHRS and CDR2 is YFSETQ in the germline V gene. V lost 4 bases, J lost 3 bases, and 10 bases stayed unmatched.

This chain links TRBV29-1 with TRBJ2-7; TRBD1 might be the D (5 bases). Looked up from germline, CDR1 is SQVTM and CDR2 is ANQGSEA. This CDR3 comprises 15 residues. V shed 4 bases and J shed 1 base, with 17 bases lying between them. CDR3 loop: CSVGGRAGVSYEQYF. The DNA of the CDR3 is TGCAGCGTTGGGGGCAGGGCAGGAGTGTCCTACGAGCAGTACTTC.

The gene calls are TRBV19 and TRBJ2-7, with a possible D match to TRBD1 (6 bases). V was cut by 3 bases and J by 0 bases, with 18 bases left in between. Per germline, CDR1 LNHDA and CDR2 SQIVND (reference sequence). This CDR3 spans 17 amino acids. CDR3 nucleotides: TGTGCCAGTAGTATTGGCGGATTGACAGGTCGCTCCTACGAGCAGTACTTC. Translation: CASSIGGLTGRSYEQYF.

The chain joins TRBV5-1 to TRBJ2-7; D not certain. V shed 4 bases and J shed 5 bases, with 13 bases lying between them. This CDR3 spans 13 amino acids. In germline, CDR1 is SGHRS, CDR2 YFSETQ. Here the CDR3 DNA reads TGCGCCAGCAGCGGATCAGGATGGGACGAGCAGTACTTC. Protein: CASSGSGWDEQYF.

The rearrangement joins TRBV5-6 to TRBJ2-3; 15 nucleotides line up with TRBD2. Trimming cost V 3 bases and J 2 bases; bases outside gene matches: 7. The CDR3 loop spans 18 amino acids. Per germline, CDR1 SGHDT and CDR2 YYEEEE. CDR3: CASSSRTSGGAVTDTQYF. As DNA, the CDR3 is TGTGCCAGCAGCTCCCGGACTAGCGGGGGGGCTGTCACAGATACGCAGTATTTT.

This chain uses TRBV2 with TRBJ1-1, with D perhaps matching TRBD1 (6 bases). V lost 6 bases, J lost 3 bases, and 11 bases lay in between. Per the germline V gene, CDR1 is SNHLY and CDR2 is FYNNEI. CDR3 length: 13 amino acids. The CDR3 region has the DNA TGTGCCAGCAGGACCGACAGGTACACTGAAGCTTTCTTT. Protein: CASRTDRYTEAFF.

The chain has TRBV19 and TRBJ1-2; tentative D call: TRBD1 (6 bases). Per germline, CDR1 LNHDA and CDR2 SQIVND (reference sequence). This CDR3 has 14 amino acids. V was shortened by 3 bases and J by 4 bases, with 12 bases between the two germline ends. CDR3 in amino acids: CASSIGQGTYGYTF. CDR3 DNA sequence: TGTGCCAGTAGTATTGGGCAGGGGACCTATGGCTACACCTTC.

The chain recombines TRBV4-1 with TRBJ2-5, with 8 nucleotides matching TRBD2. CDR1 is MGHRA and CDR2 is YSYEKL in the germline V gene. The V gene end was trimmed by 0 bases and the J gene end by 2 bases; junction bases not matched to a gene: 8. There are 17 residues in the CDR3. CDR3 in DNA: TGCGCCAGCAGCCAAGAAGGCGTAGCGGGGCCACAAGAGACCCAGTACTTC. Protein sequence: CASSQEGVAGPQETQYF.

The rearrangement joins TRBV28 to TRBJ2-1; 8 bases align to TRBD1. The V gene's germline CDR1 is MDHEN and CDR2 SYDVKM. The CDR3 totals 13 residues. The V gene end was trimmed by 3 bases and the J gene end by 10 bases; junction bases not matched to a gene: 5. CDR3: CASSLGRDREQFF. CDR3 nucleotide sequence: TGTGCCAGCAGTTTGGGGCGGGACAGGGAGCAGTTCTTC.

The chain couples TRBV7-9 to TRBJ1-6, with 8 bases fitting TRBD1. The V and J ends lost 7 bases and 7 bases, in that order; junction bases with no gene match: 6. CDR1 is SEHNR and CDR2 is FQNEAQ in the germline V gene (reference sequence). There are 14 residues in the CDR3. DNA for the CDR3: TGTGCCAGCACCCTACAGGGGGTGAATTCACCCCTCCACTTT. Protein sequence: CASTLQGVNSPLHF.

V usage is TRBV28 and J usage is TRBJ1-2, with D unclear. This CDR3 comprises 13 residues. The germline gives CDR1 MDHEN, CDR2 SYDVKM. Trimming took off 5 bases at V and 4 bases at J, with 11 bases between the two ends. The CDR3 region is CASSPRFGYGYTF. The CDR3 DNA reads TGTGCCAGCAGTCCTCGTTTCGGCTATGGCTACACCTTC.

The sample holds one count of this clone. This same CDR3 is encoded by further DNA sequences in the sample. This sequence joins TRBV5-1 and TRBJ2-1, with 7 positions matching TRBD1. Per the germline V gene, CDR1 is SGHRS and CDR2 is YFSETQ. The CDR3 contains 15 residues. The V gene end was trimmed by 2 bases and the J gene end by 4 bases; junction bases not matched to a gene: 6. As DNA, the CDR3 is TGCGCCAGCAGCTTAGGACAGGTTTCATACAATGAGCAGTTCTTC. As protein: CASSLGQVSYNEQFF.

The chain uses TRBV30 and TRBJ1-5; 7 bases line up with TRBD1. J was trimmed by 2 bases and V by 0 bases; bases with no gene match: 4. CDR3 length equals 15 residues. Germline CDR1 is GTSNPN and CDR2 is SVGIG (reference sequence). The CDR3, as DNA: TGTGCCTGGAGTGTCGGACAGGTGGGCAATCAGCCCCAGCATTTT. Its protein product is CAWSVGQVGNQPQHF.

The chain recombines TRBV19 with TRBJ2-1, with D perhaps matching TRBD1 (5 bases). V was cut by 3 bases and J by 5 bases, with 8 bases left in between. CDR1 is LNHDA and CDR2 is SQIVND in the germline V gene (reference sequence). The CDR3 is 13 residues long. The CDR3 sequence: CASSIRQNNEQFF. The CDR3 DNA follows: TGTGCCAGTAGTATTAGACAGAACAATGAGCAGTTCTTC.

The rearrangement links TRBV14 to TRBJ1-6; D gene unclear. The germline V gene encodes CDR1 SGHDN and CDR2 FVKESK. Trimming removed 4 bases from V and 5 bases from J, with 6 bases in between. This CDR3 region has 13 residues. The CDR3 DNA sequence: TGTGCCAGCAGCCTCCAGAATAATTCACCCCTCCACTTT. Encoded protein: CASSLQNNSPLHF.